This T cell receptor beta chain was found in a study of blood T cell repertoires in COVID-19. Original handling: Reference gene primer amplification in the assay estimated nucleated cell counts. Sequencing used immunoSEQ multiplex PCR; TCRdb keeps in-frame clones, though not all of them. Clone size and V and J calls were adopted from that table, with D and trimming inferred from the DNA. This table holds about 260,000 clones, 85% to 90% found once. Enrolled through a virtual design, the participants were between roughly 18 and 95 years of age and came from approximately 25 US areas. This CDR3 region has 14 residues. Per the germline V gene, CDR1 is ENHRY and CDR2 is SYGVKD. V lost 6 bases and J 6 bases, leaving 18 bases between the germline ends.

This chain uses TRBV10-3 with TRBJ2-7; D possibly corresponds to TRBD2 (6 bases). The specimen was PBMCs or T cells enriched from blood (not recorded which). The origin of this receptor is a man aged 45-65 years who had been exposed to COVID-19. In DNA form, the CDR3 reads TGTGCCATCAGCACCCGGGACTCGAGCTCCGAGCAGTACTTC. This sequence encodes CAISTRDSSSEQYF.